This TCR beta chain was sequenced in a study of T-cell reconstitution after alpha-beta-depleted transplantation in children. Overall study findings and caveats: The high TCRbeta diversity at day 60 in some patients came from surviving recipient T cells and thymic progenitors. Newly produced T cells mostly accounted for T-cell counts and diversity one year post-transplant. Alpha-beta T cells present about two months after transplant were reported to originate from several hundred expanded graft clones.

Unique molecular identifiers were built into the TCRbeta library. TCRdb passed the PCR reads through MiXCR, listing each CDR3 protein once. Of approximately 290,000 distinct CDR3 sequences listed, around a tenth are singletons. CDR3 size: 14 residues. With 4 bases clipped from V and 4 bases from J, the junction kept 6 bases outside the gene matches. The germline V gene has CDR1 DFQATT and CDR2 SNEGSKA (reference sequence). Only a few counts were recorded for this clonotype. Its antigen is not identified. This chain connects TRBV20-1 to TRBJ2-1; TRBD2 matches at 8 bases. This receptor was identified in a male patient between 2 and 10 years old who had a stem cell transplant for chronic granulomatous disease, so the T cells may come from the graft donor. The specimen was peripheral blood, collected 180 days after TCRalphabeta/CD19-depleted stem cell transplant. The CDR3 DNA follows: TGCAGTGCTATGGGGACTAGTGATTACAATGAGCAGTTCTTC. Its protein product is CSAMGTSDYNEQFF.